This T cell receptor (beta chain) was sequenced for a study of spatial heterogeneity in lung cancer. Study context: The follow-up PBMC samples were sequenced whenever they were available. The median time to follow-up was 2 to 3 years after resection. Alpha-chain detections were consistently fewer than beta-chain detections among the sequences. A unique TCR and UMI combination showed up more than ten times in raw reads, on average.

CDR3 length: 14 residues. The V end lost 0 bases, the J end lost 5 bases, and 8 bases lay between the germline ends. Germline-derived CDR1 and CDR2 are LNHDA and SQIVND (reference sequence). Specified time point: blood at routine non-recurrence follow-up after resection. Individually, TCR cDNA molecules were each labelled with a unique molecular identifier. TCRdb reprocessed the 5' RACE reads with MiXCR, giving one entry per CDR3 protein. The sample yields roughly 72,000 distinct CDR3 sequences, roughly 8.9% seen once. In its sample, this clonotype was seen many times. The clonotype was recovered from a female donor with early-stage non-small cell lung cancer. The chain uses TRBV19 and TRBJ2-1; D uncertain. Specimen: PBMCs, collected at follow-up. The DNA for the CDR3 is TGTGCCAGTAGTATAGAGTTGGCAAACAATGAGCAGTTCTTC. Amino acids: CASSIELANNEQFF.